This paragraph covers one TCR beta chain sequence. Antigen: not known. Clones were sequenced by immunoSEQ multiplex PCR, and TCRdb holds only the in-frame ones, with some missing. The data show about 32,000 clones, about four fifths seen once. Time point given: baseline, week 1 (first vaccination visit). This sample's treatment: pre-vaccination baseline after standard-of-care therapy. Tumors from donors were new WHO grade 3 or 4 IDH1-mutant astrocytomas with ATRX loss. The V gene lost 2 bases and the J gene lost 5 bases, with 4 bases spanning the gap. This CDR3 comprises 12 residues. The germline V gene encodes CDR1 MNHNS and CDR2 SASEGT. The source of the sample is a study of a mutant IDH1 vaccine in newly diagnosed glioma. Across the whole study: Sex among treated patients split about 60% male, about 40% female; mean age was roughly 40 years. Before enrollment, patients got radiotherapy alone, temozolomide alone, or mostly the combination.

Study-level points and caveats: Alterations occurring in top peripheral T cell clonotypes seemed unrelated to pseudoprogression.

The chain recombines TRBV6-1 with TRBJ1-5; D gene ambiguous. Sequencing used PBMCs, obtained from a glioma patient treated with radiotherapy, temozolomide or both. The sequence came from a man aged 25-45 years with glioma. This CDR3 is CASSERDQPQHF. The DNA of the CDR3 is TGTGCCAGCAGTGAAAGGGATCAGCCCCAGCATTTT.